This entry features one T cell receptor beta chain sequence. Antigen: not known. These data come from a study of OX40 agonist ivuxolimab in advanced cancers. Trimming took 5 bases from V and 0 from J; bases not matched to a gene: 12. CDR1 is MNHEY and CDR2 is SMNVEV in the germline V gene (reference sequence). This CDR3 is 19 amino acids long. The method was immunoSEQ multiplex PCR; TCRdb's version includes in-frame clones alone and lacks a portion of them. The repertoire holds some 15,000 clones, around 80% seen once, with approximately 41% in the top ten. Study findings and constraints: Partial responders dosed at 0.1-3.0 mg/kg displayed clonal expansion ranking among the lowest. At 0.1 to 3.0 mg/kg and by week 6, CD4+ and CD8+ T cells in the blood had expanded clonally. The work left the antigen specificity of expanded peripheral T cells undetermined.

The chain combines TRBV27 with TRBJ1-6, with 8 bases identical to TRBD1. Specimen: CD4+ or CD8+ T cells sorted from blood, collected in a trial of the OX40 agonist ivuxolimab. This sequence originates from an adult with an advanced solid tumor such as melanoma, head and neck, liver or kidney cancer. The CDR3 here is CASSLETGTGSSYNSPLHF. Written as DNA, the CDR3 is TGTGCCAGCAGTCTGGAAACCGGGACAGGAAGCTCCTATAATTCACCCCTCCACTTT.